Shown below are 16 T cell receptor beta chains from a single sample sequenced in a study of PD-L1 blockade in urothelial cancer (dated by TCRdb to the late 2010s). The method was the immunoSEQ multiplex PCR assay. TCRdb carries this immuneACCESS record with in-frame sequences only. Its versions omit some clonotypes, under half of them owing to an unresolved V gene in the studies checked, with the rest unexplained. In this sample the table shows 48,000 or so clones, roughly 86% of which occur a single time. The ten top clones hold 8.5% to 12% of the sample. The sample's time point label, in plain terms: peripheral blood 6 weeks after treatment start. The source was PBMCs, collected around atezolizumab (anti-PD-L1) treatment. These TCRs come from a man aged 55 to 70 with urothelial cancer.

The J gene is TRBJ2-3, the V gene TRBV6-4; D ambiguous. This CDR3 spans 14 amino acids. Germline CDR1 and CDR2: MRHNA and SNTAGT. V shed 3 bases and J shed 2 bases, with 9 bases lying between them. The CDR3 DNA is TGTGCCAGCAGTGAACAGACCTACACAGATACGCAGTATTTT. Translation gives CASSEQTYTDTQYF.

In DNA form, the CDR3 reads TGTGCCTGGACGACGACATATGGCTACACCTTC. It encodes CAWTTTYGYTF. The V call is TRBV30, the J call TRBJ1-2; D is uncertain. This CDR3 has 11 amino acids. V was cut by 4 bases and J by 5 bases, with 8 bases left in between. The germline V gene has CDR1 GTSNPN and CDR2 SVGIG (reference sequence). Drawing the rest from reference TRBV30 and TRBJ1-2, the complete variable domain is SQTIHQWPATLVQPVGSPLSLECTVEGTSNPNLYWYRQAAGRGLQLLFYSVGIGQISSEVPQNLSASRPQDRQFILSSKKLLLSDSGFYLCAWTTTYGYTFGSGTRLTVV.

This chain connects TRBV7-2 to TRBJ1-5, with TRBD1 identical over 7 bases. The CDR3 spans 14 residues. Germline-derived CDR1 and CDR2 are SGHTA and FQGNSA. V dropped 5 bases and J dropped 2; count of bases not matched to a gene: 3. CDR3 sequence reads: CASSLRGRNQPQHF. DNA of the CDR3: TGTGCCAGCAGCCTTAGGGGGCGCAATCAGCCCCAGCATTTT.

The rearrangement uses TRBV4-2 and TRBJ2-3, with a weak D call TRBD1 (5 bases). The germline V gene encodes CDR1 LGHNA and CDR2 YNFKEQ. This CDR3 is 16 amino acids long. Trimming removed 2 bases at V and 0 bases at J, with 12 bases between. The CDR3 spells CASSQRGRPSTDTQYF. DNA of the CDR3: TGTGCCAGCAGCCAAAGGGGCCGACCTAGCACAGATACGCAGTATTTT.

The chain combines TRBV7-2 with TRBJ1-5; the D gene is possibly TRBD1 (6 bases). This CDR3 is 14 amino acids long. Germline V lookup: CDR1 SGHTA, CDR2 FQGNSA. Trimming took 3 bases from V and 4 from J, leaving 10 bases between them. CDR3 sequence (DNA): TGTGCCAGCAGCTTGGACAGTTCTAATCAGCCCCAGCATTTT. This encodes CASSLDSSNQPQHF.

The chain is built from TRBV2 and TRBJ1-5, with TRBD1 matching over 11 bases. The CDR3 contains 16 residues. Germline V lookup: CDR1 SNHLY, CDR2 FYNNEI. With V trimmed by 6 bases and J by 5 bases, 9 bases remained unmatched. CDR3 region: CASSEIGQGAHQPQHF. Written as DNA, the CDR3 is TGTGCCAGCAGCGAAATAGGACAGGGGGCACATCAGCCCCAGCATTTT.

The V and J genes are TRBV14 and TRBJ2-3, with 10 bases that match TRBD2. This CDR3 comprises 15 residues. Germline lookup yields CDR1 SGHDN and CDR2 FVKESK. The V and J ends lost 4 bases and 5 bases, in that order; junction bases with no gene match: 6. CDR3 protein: CASSPAGGPEDTQYF. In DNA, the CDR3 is TGTGCCAGCAGCCCAGCGGGGGGGCCGGAAGATACGCAGTATTTT. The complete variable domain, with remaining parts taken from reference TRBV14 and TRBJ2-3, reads EAGVTQFPSHSVIEKGQTVTLRCDPISGHDNLYWYRRVMGKEIKFLLHFVKESKQDESGMPNNRFLAERTGGTYSTLKVQPAELEDSGVYFCASSPAGGPEDTQYFGPGTRLTVL.

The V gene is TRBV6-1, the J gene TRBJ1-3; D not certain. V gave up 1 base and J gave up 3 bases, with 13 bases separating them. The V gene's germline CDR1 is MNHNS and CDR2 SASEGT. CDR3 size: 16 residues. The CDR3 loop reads CASSEGGYSGGNTIYF. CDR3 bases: TGTGCCAGCAGTGAAGGCGGGTACAGCGGTGGAAACACCATATATTTT.

The CDR3 DNA sequence: TGTGCCAGTAGTATAGACGGCAGGGCGTATGGCTACACCTTC. The encoded protein is CASSIDGRAYGYTF. The V gene is TRBV19, the J gene TRBJ1-2, with D possibly TRBD1 on 5 matching bases. Germline V gene sequence: CDR1 LNHDA, CDR2 SQIVND (reference sequence). V was pared by 0 bases and J by 5 bases, with 10 bases between. The CDR3 is 14 amino acids.

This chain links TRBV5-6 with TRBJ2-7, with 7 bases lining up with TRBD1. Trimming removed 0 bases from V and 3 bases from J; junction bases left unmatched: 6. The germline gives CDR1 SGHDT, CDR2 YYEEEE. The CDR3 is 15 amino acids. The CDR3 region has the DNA TGTGCCAGCAGCTTGGGACAGGGAGTGCTCTACGAGCAGTACTTC. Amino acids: CASSLGQGVLYEQYF.

DNA for the CDR3: TGCGCCAGCAGCTTGCTAGCGGGGGAAGAGACCCAGTACTTC. It encodes CASSLLAGEETQYF. The chain employs TRBV5-1 and TRBJ2-5; 10 bases are shared with TRBD2. CDR1 is SGHRS, CDR2 YFSETQ, per germline. The CDR3 consists of 14 residues. V lost 1 base to trimming and J lost 3 bases; unmatched junction nucleotides: 0.

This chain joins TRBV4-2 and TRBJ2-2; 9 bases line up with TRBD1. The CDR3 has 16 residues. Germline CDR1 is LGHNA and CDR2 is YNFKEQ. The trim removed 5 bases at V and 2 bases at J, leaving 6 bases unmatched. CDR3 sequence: CASSANRGRNTGELFF. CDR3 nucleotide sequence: TGTGCCAGCAGCGCCAACAGGGGGCGAAACACCGGGGAGCTGTTTTTT.

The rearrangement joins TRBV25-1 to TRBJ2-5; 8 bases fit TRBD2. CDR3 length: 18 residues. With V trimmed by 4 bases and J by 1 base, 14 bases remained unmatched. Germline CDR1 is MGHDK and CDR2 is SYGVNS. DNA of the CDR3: TGTGCCAGCAGTGCCTCTTTAGGGAGCGGGGGAAGCCAAGAGACCCAGTACTTC. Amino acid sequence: CASSASLGSGGSQETQYF.

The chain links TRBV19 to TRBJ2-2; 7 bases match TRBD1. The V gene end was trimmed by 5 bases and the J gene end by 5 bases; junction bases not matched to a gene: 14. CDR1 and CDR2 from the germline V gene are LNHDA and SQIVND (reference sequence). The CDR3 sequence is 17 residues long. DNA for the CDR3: TGTGCCAGTAGTGGGAGAACAGGGGCTTTTTTGACCGGGGAGCTGTTTTTT. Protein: CASSGRTGAFLTGELFF.

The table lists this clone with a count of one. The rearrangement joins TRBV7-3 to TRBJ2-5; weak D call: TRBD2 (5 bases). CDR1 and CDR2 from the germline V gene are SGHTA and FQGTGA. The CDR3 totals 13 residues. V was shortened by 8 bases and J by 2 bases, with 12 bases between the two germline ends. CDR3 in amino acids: CASGRGSQETQYF. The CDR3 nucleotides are TGTGCCAGCGGAAGAGGGTCACAAGAGACCCAGTACTTC.

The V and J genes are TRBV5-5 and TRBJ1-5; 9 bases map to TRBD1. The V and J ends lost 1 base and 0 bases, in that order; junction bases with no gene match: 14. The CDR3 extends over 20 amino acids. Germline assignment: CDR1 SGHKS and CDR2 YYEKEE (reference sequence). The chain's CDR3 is CASSLLLQGAMMNSNQPQHF. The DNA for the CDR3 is TGTGCCAGCAGCTTGCTCTTACAGGGGGCCATGATGAATAGCAATCAGCCCCAGCATTTT.